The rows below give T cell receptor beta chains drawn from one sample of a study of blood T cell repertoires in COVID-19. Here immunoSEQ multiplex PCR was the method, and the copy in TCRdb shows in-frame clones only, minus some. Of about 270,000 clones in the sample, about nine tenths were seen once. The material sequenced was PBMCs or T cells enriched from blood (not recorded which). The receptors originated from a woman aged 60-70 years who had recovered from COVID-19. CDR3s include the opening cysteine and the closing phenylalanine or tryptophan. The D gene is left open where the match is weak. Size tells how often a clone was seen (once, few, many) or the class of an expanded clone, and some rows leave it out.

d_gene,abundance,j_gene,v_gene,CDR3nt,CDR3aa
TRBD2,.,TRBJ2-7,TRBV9,TGTGCCAGCAGCGCCGGGGGGACTAGCGTCTACGAGCAGTACTTC,CASSAGGTSVYEQYF
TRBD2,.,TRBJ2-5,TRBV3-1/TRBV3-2,TGTGCCAGCTCTAGCGGGGGGGCCTTTTCGGAGACCCAGTACTTC,CASSSGGAFSETQYF
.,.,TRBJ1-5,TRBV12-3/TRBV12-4,TGTGCCAGCAGTTGGGGAGCGAATCAGCCCCAGCATTTT,CASSWGANQPQHF
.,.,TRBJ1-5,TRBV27,TGTGCCAGCAGTTTAAGGGAGGGGCAGCCCCAGCATTTT,CASSLREGQPQHF
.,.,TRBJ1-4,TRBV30,TGTGCCTGGGGGCACAGGGTCGAAAATGAAAAACTGTTTTTT,CAWGHRVENEKLFF
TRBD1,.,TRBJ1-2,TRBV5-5,TGTGCCAGCAGCTTAGACAGGGGATGGGTTGGCTACACCTTC,CASSLDRGWVGYTF
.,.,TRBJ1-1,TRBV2,TGTGCCAGCAGTGAAGTTAGTACGGACACTGAAGCTTTCTTT,CASSEVSTDTEAFF
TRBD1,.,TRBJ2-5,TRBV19,TGTGCCAGTAGTATACGACAGGGGAGGAAAGAGACCCAGTACTTC,CASSIRQGRKETQYF
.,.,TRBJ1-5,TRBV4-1,TGCGCCAGCAGCCACCTAAGTTATAGCAATCAGCCCCAGCATTTT,CASSHLSYSNQPQHF
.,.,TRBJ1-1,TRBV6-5,TGTGCCAGCAGCCTAGGGACAGAAGCTTTCTTT,CASSLGTEAFF
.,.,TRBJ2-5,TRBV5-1,TGCGCCAGCAGACAGGAAGAGACCCAGTACTTC,CASRQEETQYF
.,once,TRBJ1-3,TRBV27,TGTGCCAGCGCGCGGGTAGCTGGAAACACCATATATTTT,CASARVAGNTIYF
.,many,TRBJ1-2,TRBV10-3,TGTGCCATCAGTGGCTCGTTCGTGGGCAGAAACTATGGCTACACCTTC,CAISGSFVGRNYGYTF
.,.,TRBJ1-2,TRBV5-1,TGCGCCAGCAGCTTGGCCAGCTATGGCTACACCTTC,CASSLASYGYTF
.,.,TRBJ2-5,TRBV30,TGTGCCTGGAGTGTAGGGGCAGGGCAGTTGGAGACCCAGTACTTC,CAWSVGAGQLETQYF
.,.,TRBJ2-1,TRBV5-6,TGTGCCAGCAGCCATCGGACAGTCGAGCAGTTCTTC,CASSHRTVEQFF
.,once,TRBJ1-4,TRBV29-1,TGCAGCGTTGCGGGGGAGGCTAATGAAAAACTGTTTTTT,CSVAGEANEKLFF
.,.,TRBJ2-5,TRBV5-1,TGCGCCAGCAGCTTGGGGGGGCCAAGTCTCCAAGAGACCCAGTACTTC,CASSLGGPSLQETQYF
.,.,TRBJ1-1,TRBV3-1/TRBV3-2,TGTGCCAGCAGCCAAGGAGGGGGACCAAGGGGCGAAGCTTTCTTT,CASSQGGGPRGEAFF
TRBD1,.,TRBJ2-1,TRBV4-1,TGCGCCAGCAGCCAAAGGACAGGGGGAATGAGGAATGAGCAGTTCTTC,CASSQRTGGMRNEQFF
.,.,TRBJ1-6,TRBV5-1,TGCGCCAGCCGCCGCGCGGGGGGCTCTTCACCCCTCCACTTT,CASRRAGGSSPLHF
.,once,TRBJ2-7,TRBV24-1,TGTGCCACCAGTGAAGGGCGGACTACCTACGAGCAGTACTTC,CATSEGRTTYEQYF
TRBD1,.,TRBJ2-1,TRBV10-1,TGCGCCAGCAGTGATCCAGGGACAGGGTCGTTCTTC,CASSDPGTGSFF
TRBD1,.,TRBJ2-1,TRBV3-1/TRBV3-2,TGTGCCAGCAGCCCGTTGACGACAGGGGGCTACAATGAGCAGTTCTTC,CASSPLTTGGYNEQFF
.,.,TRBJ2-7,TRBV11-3,TGTGCCAGCTCGACTTCCTACGAGCAGTACTTC,CASSTSYEQYF
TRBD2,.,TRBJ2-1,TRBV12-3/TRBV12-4,TGTGCCAGCAGTTTTAGGGGCGGGGGTGAGCAGTTCTTC,CASSFRGGGEQFF